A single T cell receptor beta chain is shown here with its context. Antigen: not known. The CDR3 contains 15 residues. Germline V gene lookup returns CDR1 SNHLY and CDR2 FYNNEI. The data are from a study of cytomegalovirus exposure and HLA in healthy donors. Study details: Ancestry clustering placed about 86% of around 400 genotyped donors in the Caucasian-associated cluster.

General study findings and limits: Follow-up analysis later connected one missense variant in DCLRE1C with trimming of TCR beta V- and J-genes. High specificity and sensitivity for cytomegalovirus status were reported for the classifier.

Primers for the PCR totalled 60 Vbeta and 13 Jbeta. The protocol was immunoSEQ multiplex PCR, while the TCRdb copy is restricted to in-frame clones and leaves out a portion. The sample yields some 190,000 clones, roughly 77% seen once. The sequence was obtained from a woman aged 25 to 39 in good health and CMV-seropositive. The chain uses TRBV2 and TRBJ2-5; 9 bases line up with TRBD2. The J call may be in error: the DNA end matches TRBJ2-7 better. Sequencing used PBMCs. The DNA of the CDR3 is TGTGCCAGCAGTGAAGAGCGGGGGGACTCCTACGAGCAGTACTTC. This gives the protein CASSEERGDSYEQYF.